The 28 T cell receptor beta chains listed next were all sequenced from one sample in a study of CD4 T cells in relation to SARS-CoV-2 and coronaviruses. The protocol was immunoSEQ multiplex PCR, while the TCRdb copy is restricted to in-frame clones and leaves out a portion. The sample has more than 20,000 clones; approximately 84% are singletons. What these receptors recognize is not known. CD4+ T cells from unexposed donors were obtained before the COVID-19 pandemic (2011-2018). CD4+ T cells were isolated from the cells after around 10 days of culture. Sequencing was performed on CD4+ T cells from PBMCs, cultured in vitro. The receptors shown here come from a human donor in good health.

The chain joins TRBV14 to TRBJ2-7, with 7 nucleotides matching TRBD1. There are 16 residues in the CDR3. Germline lookup yields CDR1 SGHDN and CDR2 FVKESK. Trimming took 0 bases from V and 3 from J; bases not matched to a gene: 8. The DNA for the CDR3 is TGTGCCAGCAGCCAAGATCGTCTGGACAGGTTCTACGAGCAGTACTTC. It codes for CASSQDRLDRFYEQYF.

The rearrangement uses TRBV30 and TRBJ2-1; 7 bases map to TRBD1. The CDR3 contains 16 residues. Unmatched junction bases numbered 13, after V lost 3 bases and J lost 5 bases. Germline assignment: CDR1 GTSNPN and CDR2 SVGIG (reference sequence). This CDR3 reads CAWSLGWGQRNNEQFF. CDR3 nucleotides: TGTGCCTGGAGCTTGGGTTGGGGACAGAGAAACAATGAGCAGTTCTTC.

This chain uses TRBV28 with TRBJ1-5; possibly TRBD1 for D (5 bases). The ends were cut back, 4 bases at V and 0 bases at J, with 22 bases in the middle. The CDR3 extends over 19 amino acids. Germline lookup yields CDR1 MDHEN and CDR2 SYDVKM. The CDR3 DNA is TGTGCCAGCAGTTCTCGTCAGGGTTCGATTTTGGCTAGCAATCAGCCCCAGCATTTT. It codes for CASSSRQGSILASNQPQHF.

This chain connects TRBV5-1 to TRBJ2-7; 9 bases align to TRBD2. The CDR3 runs 14 residues. Germline V gene lookup returns CDR1 SGHRS and CDR2 YFSETQ. V lost 0 bases, J lost 4 bases, and 2 bases stayed unmatched. CDR3 sequence: CASSLDAGGYEQYF. In DNA form, the CDR3 reads TGCGCCAGCAGCTTGGATGCGGGAGGGTACGAGCAGTACTTC.

The V gene is TRBV4-1, the J gene TRBJ2-6, with D uncertain. Trimming left V 1 base short and J 4 bases short, with 8 bases between. In germline, CDR1 is MGHRA, CDR2 YSYEKL. CDR3 length: 15 amino acids. CDR3 region: CASSQGMRGANVLTF. The CDR3 coding sequence is TGCGCCAGCAGCCAAGGGATGAGGGGGGCCAACGTCCTGACTTTC.

The chain recombines TRBV4-1 with TRBJ2-7; D possibly matches TRBD1 or TRBD2 (5 bases each). The germline V and J ends were trimmed by 0 bases and 2 bases, with 11 bases remaining between them. Germline values: CDR1 MGHRA, CDR2 YSYEKL. CDR3 size: 15 residues. The chain's CDR3 is CASSQDRGETYEQYF. Here the CDR3 DNA reads TGCGCCAGCAGCCAAGATCGAGGGGAGACCTACGAGCAGTACTTC.

J is TRBJ2-6 and V is TRBV5-1; no firm D call. The CDR3 consists of 14 residues. Germline V gives CDR1 SGHRS, CDR2 YFSETQ. Trimming removed 4 bases from V and 0 bases from J, with 5 bases in between. The CDR3 protein is CASSESSGANVLTF. The CDR3 DNA follows: TGCGCCAGCAGCGAAAGCTCTGGGGCCAACGTCCTGACTTTC.

The rearrangement joins TRBV10-1 to TRBJ1-2; D not certain. The ends were cut back, 3 bases at V and 4 bases at J, with 6 bases in the middle. The germline V gene encodes CDR1 WNHNN and CDR2 SYGVQD (reference sequence). The CDR3 contains 12 residues. The CDR3 region has the DNA TGCGCCAGCAGTGACGGACGCTATGGCTACACCTTC. It specifies CASSDGRYGYTF.

This clone appeared a single time. V gene TRBV5-1 combines with J gene TRBJ1-6, with D uncertain. Germline V gene sequence: CDR1 SGHRS, CDR2 YFSETQ. The V and J ends lost 5 bases and 12 bases respectively, with 18 bases between them. There are 14 residues in the CDR3. The CDR3 coding sequence is TGCGCCAGCAGTTTGAAGGACGGTCGAGTACCCCTCCACTTT. Amino acid sequence: CASSLKDGRVPLHF.

The V and J genes are TRBV9 and TRBJ2-7; D remains unclear. This CDR3 has 14 residues. V gave up 4 bases and J gave up 2 bases, with 13 bases separating them. The germline V gene has CDR1 SGDLS and CDR2 YYNGEE. Here the CDR3 reads CASSNFDAPYEQYF. In nucleotides, the CDR3 is TGTGCCAGCAGCAACTTCGACGCACCCTACGAGCAGTACTTC.

This clone was seen a handful of times. In DNA form, the CDR3 reads TGTGCCAGCAGCTCCTCCTCGGGACAAGCCTACGAGCAGTACTTC. Translating gives CASSSSSGQAYEQYF. V gene TRBV21-1 combines with J gene TRBJ2-7; TRBD1 is the table's D call, not checked against the DNA. TRBV21-1 is listed as a pseudogene. The CDR3 totals 15 residues.

The genes are TRBV5-1 and TRBJ2-3; a possible D gene is TRBD2 (5 bases). The CDR3 has 17 amino acids. V was cut by 0 bases and J by 0 bases, with 14 bases left in between. The V gene's germline CDR1 is SGHRS and CDR2 YFSETQ. The CDR3 sequence is CASSLAVGGSSTDTQYF. In DNA, the CDR3 is TGCGCCAGCAGCTTGGCGGTAGGAGGTTCTAGCACAGATACGCAGTATTTT. The full variable domain, its missing parts supplied by reference TRBV5-1 and TRBJ2-3, is KAGVTQTPRYLIKTRGQQVTLSCSPISGHRSVSWYQQTPGQGLQFLFEYFSETQRNKGNFPGRFSGRQFSNSRSEMNVSTLELGDSALYLCASSLAVGGSSTDTQYFGPGTRLTVL.

The genes are TRBV7-8 and TRBJ2-5; TRBD1 matches 9 bases. Germline V CDR1 and CDR2: SGHVS, FQNEAQ. Unmatched junction bases numbered 4, after V lost 3 bases and J lost 2 bases. The length of the CDR3 is 15 residues. The CDR3 is CASSLRDREQETQYF. CDR3 coding DNA: TGTGCCAGCAGCTTGCGGGACAGGGAACAAGAGACCCAGTACTTC.

This clone came up a few times. The chain links TRBV28 to TRBJ1-1; D gene ambiguous. The V end was cut by 4 bases, the J end by 10 bases, with 10 bases between. The germline gives CDR1 MDHEN, CDR2 SYDVKM. This CDR3 comprises 11 residues. DNA for the CDR3: TGTGCCAGCAGTTCCCAGGACGGAGCTTTCTTT. Translating gives CASSSQDGAFF.

V usage is TRBV5-5 and J usage is TRBJ2-1; 10 positions match TRBD2. This CDR3 is built from 15 residues. Germline CDR1 reads SGHKS; CDR2 reads YYEKEE (reference sequence). V shed 2 bases, J shed 8 bases, and the junction held 7 bases outside the gene matches. DNA for the CDR3: TGTGCCAGCAGCTTAGTGCCTAGCGGGAGAGATGAGCAGTTCTTC. Translating gives CASSLVPSGRDEQFF.

The chain has TRBV2 and TRBJ2-1; TRBD1 is a possible D gene (6 bases). Germline CDR1 reads SNHLY; CDR2 reads FYNNEI. The CDR3 length is 16 residues. The V end lost 6 bases, the J end lost 2 bases, and 17 bases lay between the germline ends. The CDR3 here is CASRTGPRGAYNEQFF. CDR3 DNA sequence: TGTGCCAGCAGAACCGGACCCAGGGGAGCCTACAATGAGCAGTTCTTC.

The genes are TRBV6-5 and TRBJ1-1; D is uncertain. Germline CDR1 is MNHEY and CDR2 is SVGAGI. Between the trimmed V and J ends, which lost 7 bases and 9 bases, there was a span of 24 bases. The CDR3 has 15 amino acids. CDR3 protein: CASIKNPDGGGKAFF. As DNA, the CDR3 is TGTGCCAGCATTAAGAACCCGGACGGAGGTGGTAAAGCTTTCTTT.

J is TRBJ2-5 and V is TRBV15, with TRBD1 matching 7 bases. V dropped 5 bases and J dropped 0; count of bases not matched to a gene: 6. Per the germline V gene, CDR1 is LNHNV and CDR2 is YYDKDF (reference sequence). The CDR3 has 15 amino acids. CDR3 in amino acids: CATSPLGGNQETQYF. The CDR3, as DNA: TGTGCCACCAGCCCCCTAGGGGGCAACCAAGAGACCCAGTACTTC.

V and J are TRBV4-1 and TRBJ2-3; no reliable D call. The germline CDR1 and CDR2 sequences are MGHRA and YSYEKL. This CDR3 has 17 residues. V lost 0 bases and J 0 bases, leaving 13 bases between the germline ends. The CDR3 region has the DNA TGCGCCAGCAGCCAAGATCCCGGGCAGCGTAGCACAGATACGCAGTATTTT. Translating gives CASSQDPGQRSTDTQYF.

The V gene is TRBV3-1 (or the pseudogene TRBV3-2), the J gene TRBJ2-7, with 10 bases fitting TRBD2. This CDR3 comprises 16 residues. Germline-derived CDR1 and CDR2 are LGHDT and YNNKEL (reference sequence). V trimming: 4 bases; J trimming: 3 bases; junction bases outside the gene matches: 9. The CDR3 loop reads CASSLSGLAAYYEQYF. CDR3 DNA sequence: TGTGCCAGCAGCCTCTCAGGACTAGCGGCCTACTACGAGCAGTACTTC.

This chain uses TRBV5-5 with TRBJ2-7; 11 positions match TRBD2. From germline, CDR1 is SGHKS and CDR2 YYEKEE (reference sequence). This CDR3 spans 15 amino acids. With V trimmed by 0 bases and J by 2 bases, 1 base remained unmatched. The CDR3 DNA follows: TGTGCCAGCAGCTTGGGACTAGCGGGACCCTACGAGCAGTACTTC. Amino acid sequence: CASSLGLAGPYEQYF. Full variable domain (missing parts from reference TRBV5-5 and TRBJ2-7): DAGVTQSPTHLIKTRGQQVTLRCSPISGHKSVSWYQQVLGQGPQFIFQYYEKEERGRGNFPDRFSARQFPNYSSELNVNALLLGDSALYLCASSLGLAGPYEQYFGPGTRLTVT.

This sequence joins TRBV10-3 and TRBJ2-7, with 9 bases matching TRBD1. Looked up from germline, CDR1 is ENHRY and CDR2 is SYGVKD. Losses at the gene ends were 8 bases for V and 4 bases for J; bases not matched to a gene: 3. The CDR3 sequence is 12 residues long. The CDR3 DNA is TGTGCCATCCGGGACAGGGAATACGAGCAGTACTTC. Translation gives CAIRDREYEQYF.

The V and J genes are TRBV20-1 and TRBJ1-5; no definite D call. Looked up from germline, CDR1 is DFQATT and CDR2 is SNEGSKA (reference sequence). Trimming took 3 bases from V and 1 from J, leaving 4 bases between them. The CDR3 has 12 amino acids. The chain's CDR3 is CSASSSNQPQHF. The DNA of the CDR3 is TGCAGTGCTAGTTCCAGCAATCAGCCCCAGCATTTT.

The J gene is TRBJ1-1, the V gene TRBV5-1; 7 bases are a match to TRBD1. The V gene end was trimmed by 0 bases and the J gene end by 7 bases; junction bases not matched to a gene: 3. Germline loops: CDR1 SGHRS, CDR2 YFSETQ. This CDR3 contains 13 residues. CDR3 coding DNA: TGCGCCAGCAGCTTGGGACAGGGAGGTGAAGCTTTCTTT. Translated, it gives CASSLGQGGEAFF.

The chain joins TRBV5-1 to TRBJ2-7; D may be TRBD2 (5 bases). The V gene's germline CDR1 is SGHRS and CDR2 YFSETQ. The CDR3 extends over 14 amino acids. V was clipped by 1 base and J by 6 bases, with 14 bases between them. CDR3 DNA sequence: TGCGCCAGCAGCTTGTTCACTAGTGGGAGCGAGCAGTACTTC. As protein: CASSLFTSGSEQYF.

The chain joins TRBV9 to TRBJ1-4, with D possibly being TRBD1 (5 bases). Trimming took 4 bases from V and 8 from J, leaving 12 bases between them. This CDR3 contains 13 residues. Germline CDR1 is SGDLS and CDR2 is YYNGEE. The DNA for the CDR3 is TGTGCCAGCAGCCAGGGCTCTCGGGAAAAACTGTTTTTT. It yields the protein CASSQGSREKLFF.

CDR3 residues: CASSTWDGNNSPLHF. Here the CDR3 DNA reads TGTGCCAGCAGCACTTGGGACGGGAATAATTCACCCCTCCACTTT. V is TRBV9 and J is TRBJ1-6, with D possibly being TRBD1 (5 bases). The CDR3 is made up of 15 amino acids. Trimming stripped 4 bases from V and 5 bases from J, with 13 bases between. The V gene's germline CDR1 is SGDLS and CDR2 YYNGEE.

The CDR3 protein is CASSLPRLANEQYF. In DNA form, the CDR3 reads TGTGCCAGCAGTTTGCCCCGACTGGCCAACGAGCAGTACTTC. The chain links TRBV5-8 to TRBJ2-7; D gene unclear. Germline CDR1 reads SGHTS; CDR2 reads YDEGEE. This CDR3 comprises 14 residues. V was cut by 5 bases and J by 5 bases, with 17 bases left in between.